This T cell receptor (beta chain) was identified during a study of blood T cell repertoires in COVID-19. Data came from immunoSEQ multiplex PCR; TCRdb stores just in-frame clones and leaves some out. The table shows 200,000 to 250,000 clones, with 80% to 90% occurring only once. This TCR derives from a man aged 40-49 years who had recovered from COVID-19. Input material: PBMCs or T cells enriched from blood (not recorded which).

The chain's CDR3 is CASSGETGGGGELFF. For the CDR3, the DNA is TGTGCCAGCAGTGGCGAGACAGGGGGTGGCGGGGAGCTGTTTTTT. The V and J genes are TRBV2 and TRBJ2-2; 9 bases are shared with TRBD1. This CDR3 contains 15 residues. Germline-derived CDR1 and CDR2 are SNHLY and FYNNEI. The V gene end was trimmed by 4 bases and the J gene end by 7 bases; junction bases not matched to a gene: 7.